This T cell receptor beta chain was obtained from a study of cytomegalovirus exposure and HLA in healthy donors (TCRdb year 2017). With respect to the entire study: An earlier analysis of a few hundred of the donors reported roughly 300 Gb of sequence data and roughly 120 million unique TCR beta sequences obtained from around 180 million T cells. An early release that covered 500 to 800 HLA-typed donors contained around 300 gigabases of sequencing data and 85 million to 100 million unique TCR sequences. The genetic ancestry cluster associated with self-reported Caucasian donors included about four fifths of the 300 to 400 genotyped donors. The study aimed to test whether signatures of past pathogen exposure could be identified by cataloging public T cell receptors. The study used immunosequencing to profile the T cell repertoires of 666 subjects and linked those repertoires to cytomegalovirus serostatus. Besides the first cohort of around 700 subjects, a separate validation cohort made up of 120 different subjects was used. High-throughput TCR immunosequencing, statistical association of individual TCRs with disease status, and machine learning were combined to predict cytomegalovirus infection status. In a later analysis, previously published TCR beta repertoires from more than 500 donors were re-analyzed and high-resolution HLA genotyping was added so that TCR occurrence patterns could be studied. Rather than using new phenotypic data, the later analysis identified candidate immune exposures from TCR beta sequences and from how often those sequences occurred across donors. In an earlier analysis of roughly 540 of the donors, high-throughput TCR beta sequencing was used to judge whether each TCR beta V gene segment behaved as functional or pseudogenic. Alongside the repertoire data, information on donor age, sex, ethnicity and CMV serostatus was compiled. A later genetic analysis took genome-wide SNP genotypes for about 55% of the 666 donors and used that subset as a discovery cohort. Every discovery cohort repertoire had been produced on one sequencing platform. HLA typing covered class I and class II loci at four-digit resolution. The number of donors typed differed by locus, with 629-630 for A, B, C, DRB1 and DQB1, around 500 for DQA1, 600 to 610 for DPA1, and some 440 for DPB1. Roughly 5 DR-DQ haplotypes were handled as single units for association and clustering because linkage in the cohort was strong. Among 398 genotyped donors of the cohort, an average of 235,054 unique TCR beta nucleotide sequences were sequenced per donor, roughly 18% of them non-productive. Overall study results and their limits: In vitro tests confirmed that a few of the cytomegalovirus-associated TCR beta chains recognize cytomegalovirus antigens. A further reported finding was that TCR beta sequences accurately predicted the HLA-A and HLA-B alleles for most subjects in the first cohort. A later analysis reported that several top co-occurrence clusters appeared linked to parvovirus B19, influenza, CMV and Epstein-Barr virus. A later analysis found that most CMV-associated TCR beta chains appeared HLA-restricted, with HLA associations seemingly driven largely by CMV exposure. At a false discovery rate of 0.05, a later analysis linked roughly 17,000 TCR beta sequences to specific HLA alleles. A later genetic analysis associated a missense DCLRE1C variant with V-gene and J-gene trimming of TCR beta chains, and an independent cohort replicated the association. Only TCR beta chains were sequenced in this cohort, and the absence of alpha or paired-chain data limited detectable features. The presence/absence analyses assumed that sequencing depth was roughly uniform across donors, and that assumption may not be true. Compared with the approximately 600-donor mean, donors in an Asian-associated ancestry cluster had fewer N-insertions in productive TCRs, according to a later genetic analysis. The authors suggested that the approach could potentially be generalized to other disease states and immunological phenotypes. A cluster of highly shared sequence variants was judged likely to represent a technical artifact of the sequencing pipeline. Correlated functional status among segregating V segments might be attributable to linkage disequilibrium, but an unknown experimental factor could not be ruled out. Across donors, most TCR sequences were observed very rarely, whereas some public TCRs were present in many individuals. The 87-base-pair reads could not distinguish some IMGT-functional V segments, including TRBV6-2 and TRBV6-3, so those segments were excluded. When HLA alleles, especially DR and DQ, strongly co-occurred, attributing TCR associations to individual alleles was difficult. An earlier analysis of around 600 of the donors showed that most TCR beta V segments appeared in productive rearrangements either about 90% or about 30% of the time, which broadly matched IMGT annotations. In a later analysis, TCR association rates were found to vary across HLA loci, with the most associated TCRs seen for DRB1 alleles and the fewest for HLA-C alleles. Because HLA typing was missing for some donors at each locus, association tests included only the typed subset. The only immune exposure information available for the cohort was CMV serostatus. The study listed approximately 160 TCR beta chains as associated with cytomegalovirus. Around 16 rarely observed V segments, including chromosome 9 orphons, were excluded from the earlier analysis of about 600 of the donors because counts were too low. The classifier was reported to diagnose cytomegalovirus status with high specificity and sensitivity in both the original cohort and the validation cohort. A later analysis found that HLA-associated TCR beta chains were more clonally expanded and had lower generation probabilities than equally common non-associated chains.

The table lists this clone with a count of one. This receptor's antigen is unknown. Base qualities are missing; no much larger clone stands one base away. The library was generated by the immunoSEQ multiplex PCR assay. The multiplex PCR relied on a mix of 60 forward primers for TCR Vbeta segments and 13 reverse primers for TCR Jbeta segments. The CDR3 region of rearranged TCR beta genes was amplified from genomic DNA by a multiplex PCR assay. The Illumina HiSeq System was used to sequence the amplified TCR beta libraries as 87-base-pair reads. The authors' pipeline ran thus. Across the roughly 640 repertoires, a later analysis counted around 80 million unique TCR beta chains, roughly 11 million of which were shared by at least two donors. A nearest-neighbor algorithm error-corrected the raw reads and collapsed the reads into unique sequences, merging closely related sequences to remove PCR and sequencing errors. Alignment of CDR3 sequences to IMGT reference sequences was used to assign V, D and J gene segments. Each retained sequence needed at least a six-nucleotide match to both a V gene segment and a J gene segment. A rearrangement counted as productive if the CDR3 had no stop codons and remained in frame with V and J, and every other rearrangement counted as non-productive. Following IMGT convention, CDR3 was defined as the stretch from the second conserved V-encoded cysteine up to the conserved J-encoded phenylalanine. The earlier analysis of about 590 of the donors excluded sequences that lacked an unambiguous match to a single V gene segment. An earlier analysis of some 500 of the donors classified V segments as functional when productive rearrangements were above 56.7% and as segregating when the standard deviation between donors was above 5%. To diagnose cytomegalovirus status from the catalog of TCR beta chain sequences, a statistical classification framework was built. V and J gene assignment, in a later analysis, came from comparing TCR nucleotide sequences with IMGT/GENE-DB human TR gene sequences. Using the TCRdist pipeline, a later analysis assigned CDR3 sequences along with most-parsimonious VDJ recombination scenarios. A later analysis defined each TCR beta chain by its CDR3 amino acid sequence plus V-gene family, and excluded reads lacking a unique V-gene family. As a way to deal with suspected cross-contamination and a sequencing artifact, a later analysis dropped hundreds of nucleotide sequences that were highly shared and had low generation probability. A later analysis calculated a clonal expansion index for each public chain from normalized within-repertoire ranks of inferred template counts. In a later analysis, generation probabilities were computed with a VDJ recombination model fitted to out-of-frame rearrangements, and the resulting probabilities were checked against IGoR. Hypergeometric tests were used in a later analysis to score TCR-TCR, TCR-HLA and TCR-CMV co-occurrence, with a repertoire-size bias correction applied to the TCR pairs. To estimate false discovery rates, a later analysis permuted the HLA or CMV assignments 20 times. In a later analysis, co-occurring TCRs were grouped with DBSCAN, and TCRdist sequence similarity was added when clustering was performed within HLA-allele-positive subsets. Repertoires with fewer than 30,000 or more than 120,000 public chains were left out of co-occurrence clustering, as were four to six repertoires with anomalous nucleotide sharing. In TCRdb, the immuneACCESS table is reduced to in-frame sequences with V and J assigned. These tables do not hold every clone; where another copy was compared, an unresolved V gene accounts for under half, and the others remain unexplained. V and J calls and clone size are those listed in that table; D and trimming were worked out from the DNA. This sample holds 150,000 or so clones; 65% to 90% were observed only once. The leading ten clones occupy about 6.1% of the sample.

The CDR3 starts with the cysteine, ends with the phenylalanine, and has 13 residues. CDR3 DNA is the only sequence kept; it has 39 bases, read in frame from the first base. For CDR1 and CDR2, the germline V gene lists SQVTM and ANQGSEA. In total, approximately 700 healthy bone marrow donors made up the cohort. At the time of sampling, every cohort member was nominally healthy, though immune exposures that went unrecorded were likely present. The donor tested CMV seropositive and was one of the 289 seropositive cohort members. A peripheral blood sample was collected from each donor, and TCR beta sequencing was performed on peripheral blood mononuclear cells. The Qiagen DNeasy Blood Extraction Kit was used to extract genomic DNA from the blood cell samples.

The chain was built from TRBV29-1 and TRBJ1-2, and TRBD1 may be the D gene, going by 5 matching bases. The sequenced material came from PBMCs. This receptor was obtained from a woman between 50 and 59 years old in good health and CMV-seropositive. The CDR3 amino acid sequence is: CTVLEQGFYGYTF. The bases read TGCACCGTCCTCGAGCAGGGATTCTATGGCTACACCTTC.